This TCR beta chain was documented in a study of glioma-infiltrating T cells. This clonotype was recorded a few times. Using RNA template, CDR3s of TCR alpha and beta were amplified with iRepertoire arm-PCR. For one-step reverse transcription and amplification, about 90-450 ng of tissue mRNA or PBMC total RNA was used. TCRdb fed the multiplex PCR reads into MiXCR, producing one record per CDR3 protein. Of around 100,000 distinct CDR3 sequences listed, about 28% are singletons. Germline values: CDR1 KGHSH, CDR2 LQKENI. V was pared by 2 bases and J by 2 bases, with 5 bases of the junction left unmatched. The CDR3 has 16 amino acids.

The source is a human donor with low-grade glioma or glioblastoma, undergoing nonglioma brain surgery, or in good health (not recorded which). The rearrangement uses TRBV18 and TRBJ2-1; 8 bases are shared with TRBD2. Sequenced: glioma tissue, nonneoplastic brain tissue, or PBMCs (not recorded which). In DNA, the CDR3 is TGTGCCAGCTCACCAGTGGAGCGGGGGCCCTACAATGAGCAGTTCTTC. It codes for CASSPVERGPYNEQFF.